This entry describes one TCR beta chain. Its antigen is still unknown. This specimen belongs to a study of blood T cells in healthy people across ages. Broader study findings: A roughly linear fall in TCR beta diversity per million T cells was seen with increasing age.

CDR3 length: 15 residues. The V end was cut by 2 bases, the J end by 0 bases, with 10 bases between. CDR1 is PRHDT and CDR2 is FYEKMQ in the germline V gene (reference sequence). Together with a sample-barcoded 5' primer, a J-beta primer mix was included in a second PCR lasting 7 to 11 cycles. TCRdb passed the 5' RACE reads through MiXCR, listing each CDR3 protein once. Of about 760,000 distinct CDR3 sequences listed, around 25% were seen once; the top ten hold 9.4%. The same data also contributed to another study, on T cells of mothers and their children.

The V call is TRBV13, the J call TRBJ1-1; unclear D gene. This receptor was obtained from a boy aged 10-17 years in good health. Sequenced: blood. CDR3 nucleotides: TGTGCCAGCAGCTTACAAGACAAAATGAACACTGAAGCTTTCTTT. Encoded protein: CASSLQDKMNTEAFF.